This entry lists 20 T cell receptor beta chains sequenced from one sample in a study of OX40 agonist ivuxolimab in advanced cancers. Some clones are missing from TCRdb's copy, which holds only in-frame ones; the method was immunoSEQ multiplex PCR. The table has 70,000 to 75,000 clones, roughly 82% seen once. The sample in question was CD4+ or CD8+ T cells sorted from blood, obtained in a trial of the OX40 agonist ivuxolimab. The origin of the receptors is an adult with an advanced solid tumor such as melanoma, head and neck, liver or kidney cancer.

The genes are TRBV4-2 and TRBJ2-1; 9 bases are shared with TRBD1. Germline lookup yields CDR1 LGHNA and CDR2 YNFKEQ. This CDR3 region has 14 residues. V lost 4 bases to trimming and J lost 9 bases; unmatched junction nucleotides: 7. CDR3 nucleotide sequence: TGTGCCAGCAGCCCTATAGACAGGGGGTTTGAGCAGTTCTTC. Its translation: CASSPIDRGFEQFF.

As concerns this clone: Being one base from a much bigger clone, this may be a read error. The CDR3 coding sequence is TGCGCCAGCAGCCAAGAAGCCGGGCAGTCGATTATTTCCCAGCATTTT. Protein: CASSQEAGQSIISQHF. V usage is TRBV4-1 and J usage is TRBJ1-5; D unclear. The CDR3 is 16 residues long. V was shortened by 0 bases and J by 11 bases, with 20 bases between the two germline ends. Per germline, CDR1 MGHRA and CDR2 YSYEKL.

The rearrangement links TRBV19 to TRBJ1-2; D unresolved. Trimming cost V 8 bases and J 6 bases, with 13 bases left between them. The CDR3 loop spans 12 amino acids. From germline, CDR1 is LNHDA and CDR2 SQIVND (reference sequence). DNA of the CDR3: TGTGCCAGTGCGGAGGAGTTTGATGGCTACACCTTC. Its protein is CASAEEFDGYTF.

The rearrangement links TRBV5-1 to TRBJ1-2; tentatively, D is TRBD1 (5 bases). Germline V gene data show CDR1 as SGHRS and CDR2 as YFSETQ. V was cut by 0 bases and J by 4 bases, with 10 bases left in between. The CDR3 extends over 14 amino acids. For the CDR3, the DNA is TGCGCCAGCAGCTTGGGAGGGGTTTTCTATGGCTACACCTTC. The encoded protein is CASSLGGVFYGYTF.

V is TRBV10-2 and J is TRBJ1-1; tentative D call: TRBD1 (6 bases). Germline values: CDR1 WSHSY, CDR2 SAAADI. V dropped 0 bases and J dropped 1 base, with 12 bases sitting between them. The CDR3 contains 16 residues. CDR3: CASSESRGFSNTEAFF. The CDR3 DNA reads as TGCGCCAGCAGTGAGTCGAGGGGGTTTTCGAACACTGAAGCTTTCTTT.

The CDR3 DNA reads TGTGCCAGCAGCTTATCAGACGGATCCTACGAGCAGTACTTC. The encoded protein is CASSLSDGSYEQYF. The chain links TRBV11-2 to TRBJ2-7, with D uncertain. Germline CDR1 is SGHAT and CDR2 is FQNNGV. The V and J ends lost 2 bases and 1 base respectively, with 9 bases between them. The CDR3 totals 14 residues.

This clone was detected only a few times. V gene TRBV18 combines with J gene TRBJ1-2; tentatively, D is TRBD1 (5 bases). Germline V gene sequence: CDR1 KGHSH, CDR2 LQKENI. V was clipped by 2 bases and J by 0 bases, with 10 bases between them. This CDR3 has 15 amino acids. The CDR3 nucleotides are TGTGCCAGCTCACCATCCCAGGGCCCTAACTATGGCTACACCTTC. Protein sequence: CASSPSQGPNYGYTF.

CDR3 nucleotide sequence: TGTGCCAGCAGAAACGCTGAAAAACTGTTTTTT. Amino acid sequence: CASRNAEKLFF. The chain employs TRBV6-6 and TRBJ1-4, with D unclear. Germline V gene data show CDR1 as MNHNY and CDR2 as SVGAGI (reference sequence). There are 11 residues in the CDR3. Between the trimmed V and J ends, which lost 6 bases and 7 bases, there was a span of 6 bases.

The gene calls are TRBV5-5 and TRBJ1-2; D not resolved. V lost 2 bases to trimming and J lost 4 bases, with 12 bases between them. The CDR3 is 14 residues long. The germline gives CDR1 SGHKS, CDR2 YYEKEE (reference sequence). CDR3 in DNA: TGTGCCAGCAGCTTTGTTCTTAGAAGCTATGGCTACACCTTC. Translation gives CASSFVLRSYGYTF.

V is TRBV9 and J is TRBJ2-1, with D tentatively TRBD1 or TRBD2 (5 bases each). Germline V CDR1 and CDR2: SGDLS, YYNGEE. The CDR3 is 16 residues long. The V gene lost 4 bases and the J gene lost 4 bases, with 18 bases spanning the gap. The CDR3 here is CASSPRGVSMYNEQFF. The DNA of the CDR3 is TGTGCCAGCAGCCCAAGGGGAGTAAGTATGTACAATGAGCAGTTCTTC.

This clone was counted once. The V gene is TRBV10-3, the J gene TRBJ1-5, with D hard to call. CDR1 is ENHRY, CDR2 SYGVKD, per germline. CDR3 length equals 14 residues. Trimming took off 3 bases at V and 6 bases at J, with 12 bases between the two ends. The CDR3 spells CAISDPRTGQPQHF. The CDR3 DNA reads as TGTGCCATCAGTGACCCGAGGACGGGTCAGCCCCAGCATTTT.

V is TRBV7-2 and J is TRBJ1-6, with a tentative D call TRBD1 (6 bases). Per the germline V gene, CDR1 is SGHTA and CDR2 is FQGNSA. Trimming pared 7 bases from V and 9 bases from J, leaving 16 bases between. The CDR3 covers 14 residues. CDR3 nucleotide sequence: TGTGCCAGCATCTACCAACAGGGCACTTCACCCCTCCACTTT. Its translation: CASIYQQGTSPLHF.

This clone is labeled medium-sized (0.01 to 0.1%). This sequence joins TRBV7-9 and TRBJ1-1; D is perhaps TRBD1 (6 bases). This CDR3 comprises 15 residues. Looked up from germline, CDR1 is SEHNR and CDR2 is FQNEAQ (reference sequence). V gave up 5 bases and J gave up 3 bases, with 16 bases separating them. In DNA, the CDR3 is TGTGCCAGCAGCCCCCGCACAGGGAGAGACACTGAAGCTTTCTTT. This encodes CASSPRTGRDTEAFF.

The chain joins TRBV5-6 to TRBJ1-6; TRBD1 agrees at 9 bases. The CDR3 spans 19 residues. With V trimmed by 1 base and J by 7 bases, 15 bases remained unmatched. Germline-derived CDR1 and CDR2 are SGHDT and YYEEEE. This CDR3 is CASSLSVTGGSAGNSPLHF. CDR3 DNA sequence: TGTGCCAGCAGCTTGAGTGTGACAGGGGGTTCCGCGGGGAATTCACCCCTCCACTTT.

This chain connects TRBV7-9 to TRBJ2-3, with D possibly TRBD2 on 7 matching bases. CDR1 and CDR2 (germline): SEHNR, FQNEAQ (reference sequence). V gave up 1 base and J gave up 4 bases, with 9 bases separating them. The CDR3 totals 14 residues. Written as DNA, the CDR3 is TGTGCCAGCAGCTTAGTGGGGGGGCCAGATACGCAGTATTTT. Translated, it gives CASSLVGGPDTQYF.

The genes are TRBV7-2 and TRBJ2-7; D remains ambiguous. This CDR3 region has 13 residues. CDR1 is SGHTA, CDR2 FQGNSA, per germline. Trimming left V 4 bases short and J 4 bases short, with 11 bases between. CDR3 sequence reads: CASSSLQKYEQYF. The CDR3 DNA reads TGTGCCAGCAGCTCGCTCCAGAAATACGAGCAGTACTTC.

This chain joins TRBV18 and TRBJ1-3, with 12 positions matching TRBD1. The trim removed 6 bases at V and 0 bases at J, leaving 9 bases unmatched. This CDR3 contains 18 residues. Germline CDR1 is KGHSH and CDR2 is LQKENI. CDR3: CASSASWDRGPSGNTIYF. For the CDR3, the DNA is TGTGCCAGCTCCGCGAGCTGGGACAGGGGGCCCTCTGGAAACACCATATATTTT.

V gene TRBV5-1 combines with J gene TRBJ1-2, with 11 bases lining up with TRBD1. Germline values: CDR1 SGHRS, CDR2 YFSETQ. J gave up 2 bases and V 0 bases, and 3 bases lay outside the gene matches. This CDR3 comprises 16 residues. CDR3 coding DNA: TGCGCCAGCAGCTTGGGTCGGGACAGGGGGAACTATGGCTACACCTTC. Encoded protein: CASSLGRDRGNYGYTF.

The chain employs TRBV4-3 and TRBJ1-2; D gene unclear. V lost 1 base to trimming and J lost 3 bases, with 15 bases between them. This CDR3 has 16 amino acids. The V gene's germline CDR1 is LGHNA and CDR2 YSLEER. The CDR3 region is CASSQGRASVDYGYTF. Written as DNA, the CDR3 is TGCGCCAGCAGCCAAGGAAGGGCCTCCGTGGACTATGGCTACACCTTC.

The V gene is TRBV2, the J gene TRBJ2-7, with TRBD1 as a possible D gene (6 bases). V lost 7 bases, J lost 1 base, and 17 bases lay in between. The CDR3 has 15 amino acids. Germline CDR1 reads SNHLY; CDR2 reads FYNNEI. The CDR3 coding sequence is TGTGCCAGCACCCCCCGGGCAAGGGGGTCCTACGAGCAGTACTTC. This encodes CASTPRARGSYEQYF.